The rows below give T cell receptor beta chains drawn from one sample of a study of OX40 agonist ivuxolimab in advanced cancers. Repertoires were generated with immunoSEQ multiplex PCR, while TCRdb's copy carries only in-frame clones and drops some. Here the sample spans more than 25,000 clones, about 83% being singletons. The sequences come from CD4+ or CD8+ T cells sorted from blood, collected in a trial of the OX40 agonist ivuxolimab. The receptors were sampled from an adult with an advanced solid tumor such as melanoma, head and neck, liver or kidney cancer. The CDR3 runs from the conserved cysteine through the conserved F or W. A D gene is named only where the DNA matches it firmly. Some rows mark clone size as missing; the rest say once, few, many or name a class of expanded clone.

>TRBJ2-3|TRBV19|.|.
CAASSETGFDTQYF
TGTGCCGCCTCCAGCGAGACAGGTTTTGATACGCAGTATTTT
>TRBJ1-6|TRBV7-6|once|.
CASSLSEGQNSPLHF
TGTGCCAGCAGCTTATCTGAGGGGCAAAATTCACCCCTCCACTTT
>TRBJ2-5|TRBV29-1|.|.
CSAEGGEETQYF
TGCAGCGCCGAAGGTGGGGAGGAGACCCAGTACTTC
>TRBJ1-2|TRBV4-2|once|.
CASSQPYRPDYGYTF
TGTGCCAGCAGCCAACCCTACAGGCCGGACTATGGCTACACCTTC
>TRBJ2-3|TRBV15|once|TRBD1
CATSRGTGSTDTQYF
TGTGCCACCAGCAGAGGGACAGGGAGCACAGATACGCAGTATTTT
>TRBJ2-1|TRBV19|.|TRBD2
CASSISSGGALEQFF
TGTGCCAGTAGTATCTCTAGCGGGGGGGCGCTTGAGCAGTTCTTC
>TRBJ1-1|TRBV19|once|.
CASTRSGGGTEAFF
TGTGCCAGTACCCGAAGTGGTGGGGGGACTGAAGCTTTCTTT
>TRBJ2-7|TRBV12-5|.|.
CASGQGIYEQYF
TGTGCTAGTGGTCAGGGAATCTACGAGCAGTACTTC
>TRBJ1-2|TRBV7-9|.|TRBD1
CASSHGQGVDYGYTF
TGTGCCAGCAGCCACGGACAGGGGGTGGACTATGGCTACACCTTC
>TRBJ2-4|TRBV11-2|.|.
CASSLEGGRSKNIQYF
TGTGCCAGCAGCTTAGAAGGGGGGAGGAGCAAAAACATTCAGTACTTC
>TRBJ2-1|TRBV9|.|.
CASSVGPPYNEQFF
TGTGCCAGCAGCGTAGGTCCCCCCTACAATGAGCAGTTCTTC
>TRBJ2-4|TRBV4-1|once|.
CASSRYEGDGNIQYF
TGCGCCAGCAGCCGATATGAGGGGGACGGGAACATTCAGTACTTC
>TRBJ1-2|TRBV7-9|.|TRBD1
CASSLLGQGPGYTF
TGTGCCAGCAGCTTGCTGGGACAGGGGCCCGGCTACACATTC
>TRBJ2-2|TRBV18|.|TRBD2
CASSPGGSTTGELFF
TGTGCCAGCTCACCGGGGGGGAGTACCACCGGGGAGCTGTTTTTT
>TRBJ2-2|TRBV11-3|.|TRBD1
CASSPGQLNTGELFF
TGTGCCAGCAGCCCGGGACAGCTTAACACCGGGGAGCTGTTTTTT
>TRBJ2-7|TRBV11-2|.|TRBD2
CASSFSLADYEQYF
TGTGCCAGCAGCTTTAGTCTAGCGGACTACGAGCAGTACTTC
>TRBJ1-1|TRBV4-1|.|TRBD1
CASRRQGASDTEAFF
TGCGCCAGCAGGAGACAGGGGGCAAGCGACACTGAAGCTTTCTTT
>TRBJ2-2|TRBV7-7|.|.
CASSLGTANTGELFF
TGTGCCAGCAGCTTAGGGACGGCGAACACCGGGGAGCTGTTTTTT
>TRBJ1-1|TRBV7-9|.|.
CASSAQDTEAFF
TGTGCCAGCAGCGCTCAGGATACTGAAGCTTTCTTT
>TRBJ2-1|TRBV5-4|.|.
CASSLAEVEQFF
TGTGCCAGCAGCCTGGCCGAAGTTGAGCAGTTCTTC
>TRBJ1-5|TRBV19|.|.
CASNQEMGSNQPQHF
TGTGCCAGTAACCAGGAGATGGGTAGCAATCAGCCCCAGCATTTT
>TRBJ2-7|TRBV6-5|few|.
CASLGEVYEQYF
TGTGCCAGCCTGGGGGAAGTTTACGAGCAGTACTTC
>TRBJ1-5|TRBV7-9|.|.
CASSLDSFGNQPQHF
TGTGCCAGCAGCTTAGACAGCTTTGGCAATCAGCCCCAGCATTTT
>TRBJ2-5|TRBV13|.|.
CASSSMTLGSETQYF
TGTGCCAGCAGCTCGATGACACTGGGGTCGGAGACCCAGTACTTC
>TRBJ2-3|TRBV27|.|.
CASSQDGSSTDTQYF
TGTGCCAGCAGTCAGGACGGTTCTAGCACAGATACGCAGTATTTT
>TRBJ1-3|TRBV19|.|.
CASSAPGNTIYF
TGTGCCAGTAGTGCCCCCGGGAACACCATATATTTT
>TRBJ1-1|TRBV2|.|.
CASLFASEAFF
TGTGCCAGCCTATTTGCGTCTGAAGCTTTCTTT
>TRBJ1-1|TRBV19|few|TRBD1
CASSITGASAEAFF
TGTGCCAGTAGTATAACAGGGGCCTCCGCTGAAGCTTTCTTT
>TRBJ1-2|TRBV6-1|.|.
CASSEGTEGRSYTF
TGTGCCAGCAGTGAAGGGACGGAGGGTAGAAGCTACACCTTC
>TRBJ2-5|TRBV5-8|.|.
CASSLGNNQETQYF
TGTGCCAGCAGCTTGGGGAACAACCAAGAGACCCAGTACTTC
>TRBJ1-3|TRBV5-4|.|.
CASSLGGLGNTIYF
TGTGCCAGCAGCTTGGGCGGACTAGGAAACACCATATATTTT
>TRBJ1-2|TRBV5-1|.|.
CASSLGLGGYTF
TGCGCCAGCAGCTTGGGTCTGGGGGGCTACACCTTC
>TRBJ2-7|TRBV5-1|.|TRBD1
CASSSTGTGGYEQYF
TGCGCCAGCAGCTCCACCGGGACAGGGGGTTACGAGCAGTACTTC
>TRBJ1-2|TRBV7-9|.|.
CASSPQGRSYGYTF
TGTGCCAGCAGTCCCCAGGGGCGTAGCTATGGCTACACCTTC
>TRBJ1-2|TRBV6-1|.|.
CASTAGFGYGYTF
TGTGCCAGCACCGCAGGGTTCGGCTATGGCTACACCTTC
>TRBJ2-1|TRBV4-1|.|TRBD2
CASSQTSGDYNEQFF
TGCGCCAGCAGCCAGACTAGCGGGGACTACAATGAGCAGTTCTTC
>TRBJ1-1|TRBV6-5|once|.
CASSYSATVNTEAFF
TGTGCCAGCAGTTACTCGGCCACAGTCAACACTGAAGCTTTCTTT
>TRBJ2-7|TRBV13|.|TRBD2
CASSLLRLADTYEQYF
TGTGCCAGCAGCCTACTTCGACTAGCGGATACCTACGAGCAGTACTTC
>TRBJ1-6|TRBV7-6|few|.
CASSSDSNSPLHF
TGTGCCAGCAGTTCTGACAGTAATTCACCCCTCCACTTT
>TRBJ1-1|TRBV19|few|.
CASSPRQLNTEAFF
TGTGCCAGTAGTCCAAGACAGTTGAACACTGAAGCTTTCTTT
>TRBJ2-3|TRBV27|.|.
CASSTLDSSTDTQYF
TGTGCCAGCAGTACACTAGACAGTAGCACAGATACGCAGTATTTT
>TRBJ1-1|TRBV19|.|.
CASSIGGANTEAFF
TGTGCCAGTAGTATCGGGGGCGCGAACACTGAAGCTTTCTTT